This entry lists 23 T cell receptor beta chains sequenced from one sample in a study of T cells expressing NK-cell markers. With the 5' RACE reads reprocessed, TCRdb shows one record per CDR3 protein and no DNA. This repertoire includes a few hundred thousand distinct CDR3 sequences. Sequenced input: blood T cells: a sorted CD56 or NKG2C T cell subset, CD4+ or CD8+ T cells, or bulk PBMC T cells (not recorded which). These receptors were collected from a man aged 18 to 29 in good health.

The V call is TRBV6-2 or TRBV6-3, the J call TRBJ2-1; TCRdb gives TRBD2 as the D gene, but with no DNA this cannot be confirmed. The CDR3 extends over 13 amino acids. CDR1 is MNHEY, CDR2 SVGEGT, per germline. The CDR3 spells CASSYRLGGSEFF.

The chain carries TRBV7-9 and TRBJ2-1; no DNA is available, so the TRBD2 call from TCRdb remains unchecked. There are 17 residues in the CDR3. Germline CDR1 SEHNR, CDR2 FQNEAQ (reference sequence). CDR3 protein: CASSTRLAGDVYNEQFF.

The gene calls are TRBV5-1 and TRBJ1-4. Germline CDR1 reads SGHRS; CDR2 reads YFSETQ. This CDR3 is built from 14 residues. CDR3 region: CASSLGQRPEKLFF.

V gene TRBV6-5 combines with J gene TRBJ2-7; TCRdb designates TRBD2, a call that cannot be tested without DNA. CDR3 length: 13 residues. Germline V lookup: CDR1 MNHEY, CDR2 SVGAGI. The CDR3 reads CASSYPPIYEQYF.

The V and J genes are TRBV12-3 or TRBV12-4 and TRBJ2-4; TCRdb returns TRBD2, unconfirmable since there is no DNA. The CDR3 is 20 amino acids. The CDR3 region is CASSDRFRWGANLAKNIQYF.

The chain has TRBV12-2 and TRBJ2-1; TCRdb names TRBD1, which stays unverified in the absence of DNA. TRBV12-2 is tagged as a pseudogene. The CDR3 loop spans 15 amino acids. Here the CDR3 reads CASRHGASSYNEQFF.

This chain joins TRBV2 and TRBJ2-2; without DNA, the TCRdb call of TRBD2 cannot be checked. This CDR3 spans 15 amino acids. CDR1 is SNHLY and CDR2 is FYNNEI in the germline V gene. CDR3 sequence reads: CASRAGARTTGELFF.

CDR3 amino acids: CASSVGGSRLDTQYF. This chain links TRBV9 with TRBJ2-3; no DNA is available, so the TRBD2 call from TCRdb remains unchecked. The CDR3 is made up of 15 amino acids. Germline assignment: CDR1 SGDLS and CDR2 YYNGEE.

The genes are TRBV6-2 or TRBV6-3 and TRBJ2-1; TCRdb lists TRBD2, though no DNA is available to test this call. CDR3 length: 19 residues. Germline V gene lookup returns CDR1 MNHEY and CDR2 SVGEGT. CDR3 sequence: CASSRGELLAGGSLGEQFF.

The rearrangement links TRBV2 to TRBJ2-4; as DNA is missing, the TRBD1 call by TCRdb cannot be tested. Germline assignment: CDR1 SNHLY and CDR2 FYNNEI. This CDR3 is built from 15 residues. The CDR3 sequence is CASGDDRAAKNIQYF.

The V gene is TRBV28, the J gene TRBJ2-5; TCRdb outputs TRBD1, but without DNA this stays unchecked. Looked up from germline, CDR1 is MDHEN and CDR2 is SYDVKM. The CDR3 extends over 16 amino acids. The chain's CDR3 is CASSGKTGYRQETQYF. The variable domain in full, with the rest retrieved from reference TRBV28 and TRBJ2-5, is DVKVTQSSRYLVKRTGEKVFLECVQDMDHENMFWYRQDPGLGLRLIYFSYDVKMKEKGDIPEGYSVSREKKERFSLILESASTNQTSMYLCASSGKTGYRQETQYFGPGTRLLVL.

The chain combines TRBV3-1 with TRBJ2-7; no DNA is available, so the TRBD2 call from TCRdb remains unchecked. Germline values: CDR1 LGHDT, CDR2 YNNKEL (reference sequence). The CDR3 is 15 residues long. The CDR3 spells CASSPSDGRVYEQYF.

CDR3 residues: CAIRTSGTQRREDTQYF. The J gene is TRBJ2-3, the V gene TRBV10-3; the D call of TRBD2 rests on TCRdb alone, since no DNA is present to check it. CDR1 and CDR2 from the germline V gene are ENHRY and SYGVKD. This CDR3 comprises 17 residues.

The chain uses TRBV12-3 or TRBV12-4 and TRBJ1-5. The CDR3 covers 13 residues. CDR3 protein: CASSFLGSQPQHF.

The V and J genes are TRBV12-3 or TRBV12-4 and TRBJ2-2. The CDR3 spans 16 residues. CDR3 in amino acids: CASTSDPRKNTGELFF.

The V gene is TRBV10-3, the J gene TRBJ2-3. Germline CDR1 is ENHRY and CDR2 is SYGVKD. The CDR3 has 14 residues. CDR3: CAISDVAAWGTQYF.

This sequence joins TRBV29-1 and TRBJ1-2; TCRdb names TRBD1, which stays unverified in the absence of DNA. CDR1 is SQVTM, CDR2 ANQGSEA, per germline. The CDR3 has 12 amino acids. The CDR3 spells CSVGQGIYGYTF.

This chain connects TRBV29-1 to TRBJ2-1. The CDR3 is made up of 14 amino acids. CDR1 and CDR2 (germline): SQVTM, ANQGSEA. CDR3 in amino acids: CSVVAYSSYNEQFF.

The chain links TRBV29-1 to TRBJ2-4. The CDR3 is made up of 12 amino acids. Germline-derived CDR1 and CDR2 are SQVTM and ANQGSEA. CDR3 sequence: CSVGASQNIQYF.

This chain joins TRBV12-3 or TRBV12-4 and TRBJ2-3. The CDR3 has 13 amino acids. CDR3 region: CASSSDTTDTQYF.

The gene calls are TRBV6-5 and TRBJ2-5; TCRdb calls TRBD2, which cannot be checked without DNA. CDR1 is MNHEY and CDR2 is SVGAGI in the germline V gene. The CDR3 is 18 amino acids. This CDR3 is CASSYSTGLAGVTETQYF.

The J gene is TRBJ2-7, the V gene TRBV27. Looked up from germline, CDR1 is MNHEY and CDR2 is SMNVEV (reference sequence). The CDR3 is 14 amino acids. The CDR3 sequence is CASSLFSRSYEQYF.

V is TRBV27 and J is TRBJ2-2. This CDR3 has 16 residues. Germline assignment: CDR1 MNHEY and CDR2 SMNVEV (reference sequence). CDR3 sequence reads: CASSLAGVPNTGELFF.